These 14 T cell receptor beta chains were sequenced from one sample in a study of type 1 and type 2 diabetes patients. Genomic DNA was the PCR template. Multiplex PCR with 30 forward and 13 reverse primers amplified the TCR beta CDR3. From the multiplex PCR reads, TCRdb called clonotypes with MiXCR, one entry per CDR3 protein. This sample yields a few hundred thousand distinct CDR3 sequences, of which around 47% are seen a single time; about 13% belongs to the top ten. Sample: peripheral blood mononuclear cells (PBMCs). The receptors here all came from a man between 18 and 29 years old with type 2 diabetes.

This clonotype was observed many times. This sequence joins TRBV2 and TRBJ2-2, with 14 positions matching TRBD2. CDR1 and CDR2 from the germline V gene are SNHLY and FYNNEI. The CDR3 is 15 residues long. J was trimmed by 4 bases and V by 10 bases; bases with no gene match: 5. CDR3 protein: CAIRTSGGTTGELFF. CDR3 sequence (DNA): TGTGCCATCCGGACTAGCGGGGGGACCACCGGGGAGCTGTTTTTT.

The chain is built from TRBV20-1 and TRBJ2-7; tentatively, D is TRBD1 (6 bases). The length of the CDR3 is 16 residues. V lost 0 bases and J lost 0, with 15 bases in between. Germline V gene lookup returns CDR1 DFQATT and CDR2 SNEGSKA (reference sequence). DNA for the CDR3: TGCAGTGCTAGAGACACATACAGGGTCAGCTCCTACGAGCAGTACTTC. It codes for CSARDTYRVSSYEQYF.

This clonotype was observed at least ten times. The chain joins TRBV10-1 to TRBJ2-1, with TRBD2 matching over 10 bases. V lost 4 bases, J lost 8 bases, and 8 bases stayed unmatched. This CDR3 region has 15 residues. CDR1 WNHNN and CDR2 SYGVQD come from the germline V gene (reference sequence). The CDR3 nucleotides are TGCGCCAGCAGTGGTCGCAGCGGGAGGGATGATGAGCAGTTCTTC. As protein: CASSGRSGRDDEQFF.

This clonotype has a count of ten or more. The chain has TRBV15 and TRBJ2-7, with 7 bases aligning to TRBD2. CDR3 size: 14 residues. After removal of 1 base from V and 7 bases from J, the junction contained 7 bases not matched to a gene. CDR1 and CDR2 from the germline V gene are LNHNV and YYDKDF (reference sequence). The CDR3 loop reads CATSRGLAVGEQYF. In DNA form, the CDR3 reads TGTGCCACCAGCAGAGGACTAGCAGTCGGGGAGCAGTACTTC.

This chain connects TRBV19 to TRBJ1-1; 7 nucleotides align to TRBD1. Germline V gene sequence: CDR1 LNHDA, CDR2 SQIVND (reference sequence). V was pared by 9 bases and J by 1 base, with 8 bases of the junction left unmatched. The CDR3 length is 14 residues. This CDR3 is CASSPRGGNTEAFF. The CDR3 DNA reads TGTGCCAGCAGCCCCAGGGGGGGGAACACTGAAGCTTTCTTT.

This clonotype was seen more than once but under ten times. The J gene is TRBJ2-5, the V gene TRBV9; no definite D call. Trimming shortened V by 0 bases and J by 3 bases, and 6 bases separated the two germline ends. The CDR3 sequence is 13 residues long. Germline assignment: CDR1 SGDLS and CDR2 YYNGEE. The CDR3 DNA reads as TGTGCCAGCAGCGTAGGCACGAAAGAGACCCAGTACTTC. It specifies CASSVGTKETQYF.

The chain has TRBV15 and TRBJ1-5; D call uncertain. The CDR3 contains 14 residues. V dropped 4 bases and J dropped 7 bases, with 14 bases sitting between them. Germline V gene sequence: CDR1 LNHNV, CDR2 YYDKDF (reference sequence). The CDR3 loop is CATSNGGPAQPQHF. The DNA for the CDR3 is TGTGCCACCAGCAACGGTGGTCCTGCGCAGCCCCAGCATTTT.

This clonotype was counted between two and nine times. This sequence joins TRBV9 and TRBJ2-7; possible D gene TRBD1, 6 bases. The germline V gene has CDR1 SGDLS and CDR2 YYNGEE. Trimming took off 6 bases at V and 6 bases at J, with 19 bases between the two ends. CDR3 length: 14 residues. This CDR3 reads CASTNSGTTGEQYF. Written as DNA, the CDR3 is TGTGCCAGCACAAATTCCGGGACAACCGGCGAGCAGTACTTC.

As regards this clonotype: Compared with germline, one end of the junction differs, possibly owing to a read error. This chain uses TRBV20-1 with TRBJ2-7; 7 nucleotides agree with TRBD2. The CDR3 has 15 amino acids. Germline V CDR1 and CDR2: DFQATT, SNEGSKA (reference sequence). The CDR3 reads CSARDLGGGVYEQYF. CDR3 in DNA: TGCAGTGCTAGAGATCTCGGGGGAGGGGTCTACGAGCAGTATTTC.

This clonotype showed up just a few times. The CDR3 DNA is TGTGCCAGTGGGACAGGGTTGTATGGCTACACCTTC. It is translated as CASGTGLYGYTF. The V gene is TRBV19, the J gene TRBJ1-2; 9 nucleotides align to TRBD1. Germline-derived CDR1 and CDR2 are LNHDA and SQIVND (reference sequence). The CDR3 totals 12 residues. V trimming: 8 bases; J trimming: 5 bases; junction bases outside the gene matches: 3.

CDR3: CASSMVPGELFF. DNA of the CDR3: TGTGCCAGTAGTATGGTCCCCGGGGAGCTGTTTTTT. The chain uses TRBV19 and TRBJ2-2; D gene ambiguous. Germline V CDR1 and CDR2: LNHDA, SQIVND (reference sequence). The germline V and J ends were trimmed by 3 bases and 6 bases, with 5 bases remaining between them. The CDR3 is 12 amino acids.

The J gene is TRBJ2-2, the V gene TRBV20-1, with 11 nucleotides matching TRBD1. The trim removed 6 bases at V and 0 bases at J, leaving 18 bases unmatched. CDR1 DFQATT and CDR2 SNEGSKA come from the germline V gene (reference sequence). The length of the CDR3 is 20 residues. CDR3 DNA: TGCAGTGCCTTAATCATTTCCGGGACAGGGGGTCCCGCGAACACCGGGGAGCTGTTTTTT. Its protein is CSALIISGTGGPANTGELFF.

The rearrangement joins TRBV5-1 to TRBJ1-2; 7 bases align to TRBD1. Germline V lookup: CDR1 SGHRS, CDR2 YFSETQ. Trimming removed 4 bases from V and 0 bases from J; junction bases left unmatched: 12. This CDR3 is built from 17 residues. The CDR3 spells CASSQTNDRDSNYGYTF. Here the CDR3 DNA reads TGCGCCAGCAGCCAAACCAACGACAGGGATTCTAACTATGGCTACACCTTC. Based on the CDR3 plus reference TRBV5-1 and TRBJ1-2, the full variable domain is KAGVTQTPRYLIKTRGQQVTLSCSPISGHRSVSWYQQTPGQGLQFLFEYFSETQRNKGNFPGRFSGRQFSNSRSEMNVSTLELGDSALYLCASSQTNDRDSNYGYTFGSGTRLTVV.

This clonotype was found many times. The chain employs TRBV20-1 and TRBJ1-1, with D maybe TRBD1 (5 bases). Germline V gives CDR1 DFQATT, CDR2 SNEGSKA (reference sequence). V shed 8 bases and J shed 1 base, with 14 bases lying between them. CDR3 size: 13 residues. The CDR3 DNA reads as TGCAGTCCGCCTGGGGCGAAGAACACTGAAGCTTTCTTT. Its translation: CSPPGAKNTEAFF.